This record concerns one T cell receptor (beta chain) sequence. Its recognized antigen is unknown. Base qualities are not at hand, and no much larger clone is one base apart. Libraries were made using the immunoSEQ multiplex PCR assay. TCRdb took over this immuneACCESS table, retaining in-frame rearrangements with V and J assigned. Such tables are incomplete; in checked studies, under half of the missing clones stem from an unresolved V gene, and the remainder is unexplained. The sample records roughly 57,000 clones, 92% of which are singletons. Clones ranked in the top ten supply approximately 0.69% of the sample. Trimming at the junction amounts to 3 bases on V and 7 bases on J, and the germline ends lie 10 bases apart. Including cysteine and phenylalanine, the CDR3 has 13 amino acids. The read is trimmed to its CDR3 DNA, 39 bases read in frame from base 1. The germline V gene encodes CDR1 SGHTA and CDR2 FQGNSA.

These data come from a study of T cell changes during pregnancy in multiple sclerosis (dated by TCRdb to between 2018 and 2021). In terms of the full investigation: The study looked at changes in the T cell repertoire across pregnancy in women with multiple sclerosis.

This specimen was CD4+ T cells from peripheral blood mononuclear cells, taken after pregnancy. The rearranged segments are TRBV7-2 and TRBJ2-1; possibly the D gene is TRBD2, per 7 matching bases. This clonotype was sampled from a female donor with multiple sclerosis, enrolled in a pregnancy study. The nucleotide sequence is given as TGTGCCAGCAGCTTCCGGGGGGCAAATGAGCAGTTCTTC. Its amino acids are CASSFRGANEQFF.